The 26 T cell receptor beta chains below were found in one sample sequenced in a study of T cell repertoires in ileal Crohn's disease. Time point noted: neoterminal ileum biopsy at postoperative endoscopy, about 6 months after surgery. Some clones are missing from TCRdb's copy, which holds only in-frame ones; the method was immunoSEQ multiplex PCR. Among over 10,000 clones listed, around two thirds were seen once. Sequenced: ileal tissue. The source is an adult with Crohn's disease.

The chain joins TRBV7-8 to TRBJ1-5; D is ambiguous. The V end was cut by 0 bases, the J end by 0 bases, with 9 bases between. The CDR3 is 16 amino acids. Looked up from germline, CDR1 is SGHVS and CDR2 is FQNEAQ. The CDR3 nucleotides read TGTGCCAGCAGCTTAGCGAGACTTAATAGCAATCAGCCCCAGCATTTT. Amino acids: CASSLARLNSNQPQHF.

This chain connects TRBV5-1 to TRBJ2-5; 9 bases align to TRBD2. The junction had 8 bases not matched to a gene; V was cut back by 4 bases and J by 1 base. Germline assignment: CDR1 SGHRS and CDR2 YFSETQ. The CDR3 is 16 amino acids. The CDR3 loop reads CASSPGLATFQETQYF. CDR3 coding DNA: TGCGCCAGCAGCCCCGGACTAGCGACGTTCCAAGAGACCCAGTACTTC.

The chain uses TRBV6-5 and TRBJ1-1, with a tentative D call TRBD1 (5 bases). V was trimmed by 6 bases and J by 4 bases, leaving 18 bases between them. The length of the CDR3 is 15 residues. Germline V lookup: CDR1 MNHEY, CDR2 SVGAGI. The CDR3 spells CASRRGQGLFTEAFF. The CDR3 DNA reads TGTGCCAGCAGGCGAGGGCAGGGATTATTCACTGAAGCTTTCTTT.

V is TRBV7-9 and J is TRBJ1-4; TRBD1 is a possible D gene (6 bases). Germline V gives CDR1 SEHNR, CDR2 FQNEAQ (reference sequence). The CDR3 loop spans 14 amino acids. V lost 4 bases and J 8 bases, leaving 14 bases between the germline ends. CDR3 nucleotides: TGTGCCAGCAGCTCGCAGGGGTTAGAGGAAAAACTGTTTTTT. Amino acids: CASSSQGLEEKLFF.

Only one count was recorded for this clone. J is TRBJ1-4 and V is TRBV5-6; D uncertain. V was pared by 4 bases and J by 8 bases, with 15 bases between. The CDR3 spans 14 residues. CDR1 and CDR2 from the germline V gene are SGHDT and YYEEEE. The DNA for the CDR3 is TGTGCCAGCAGCCCATCCCGATGGAGGGAAAAACTGTTTTTT. Its protein is CASSPSRWREKLFF.

This rearrangement joins TRBV5-8 to TRBJ2-1, with D uncertain. V was pared by 4 bases and J by 8 bases, with 13 bases between. There are 13 residues in the CDR3. CDR1 is SGHTS, CDR2 YDEGEE, per germline. The CDR3 protein is CASSDWALDEQFF. The CDR3 DNA reads as TGTGCCAGCAGCGATTGGGCCCTCGATGAGCAGTTCTTC.

The gene calls are TRBV28 and TRBJ2-5; 7 bases map to TRBD1. V shed 6 bases and J 5 bases; nucleotides not matched to a gene: 21. There are 18 residues in the CDR3. Per germline, CDR1 MDHEN and CDR2 SYDVKM. The CDR3 sequence is CASRHRTGVAGKSETQYF. Here the CDR3 DNA reads TGTGCCAGCAGACATAGGACAGGAGTCGCCGGTAAATCGGAGACCCAGTACTTC. Full variable domain (outside the CDR3, taken from reference TRBV28 and TRBJ2-5): DVKVTQSSRYLVKRTGEKVFLECVQDMDHENMFWYRQDPGLGLRLIYFSYDVKMKEKGDIPEGYSVSREKKERFSLILESASTNQTSMYLCASRHRTGVAGKSETQYFGPGTRLLVL.

This clone came up once. This chain joins TRBV6-9 and TRBJ2-3, with 9 bases aligning to TRBD1. Germline V lookup: CDR1 MNHGY, CDR2 SVAAGI. CDR3 length: 18 residues. V gave up 10 bases and J gave up 2 bases; unmatched junction bases: 19. CDR3 bases: TGTGCCATAAGTGGGAGACAGGGGGAGAATCAGCTCACAGATACGCAGTATTTT. Its protein is CAISGRQGENQLTDTQYF.

This clone came up a few times. The chain joins TRBV7-9 to TRBJ1-1; 7 nucleotides agree with TRBD1. V lost 5 bases to trimming and J lost 11 bases; unmatched junction nucleotides: 8. CDR3 length: 12 amino acids. Germline CDR1 reads SEHNR; CDR2 reads FQNEAQ (reference sequence). CDR3 nucleotides: TGTGCCAGCAGCCTAGATGACAGGGTGGCTTTCTTT. Amino acids: CASSLDDRVAFF.

The chain combines TRBV10-2 with TRBJ2-5; D may be TRBD2 (6 bases). The CDR3 is made up of 13 amino acids. Trimming stripped 4 bases from V and 9 bases from J, with 15 bases between. Germline CDR1 reads WSHSY; CDR2 reads SAAADI. The CDR3 DNA follows: TGCGCCAGCAGTGCGTCTAGCGAGTCGGCCCAGTACTTC. Its protein product is CASSASSESAQYF.

The V call is TRBV5-6, the J call TRBJ1-2; D gene ambiguous. In germline, CDR1 is SGHDT, CDR2 YYEEEE. The CDR3 contains 13 residues. Trimming stripped 0 bases from V and 2 bases from J, with 5 bases between. The CDR3 bases are TGTGCCAGCAGCTTGGGCGCAAACTATGGCTACACCTTC. Translation gives CASSLGANYGYTF.

Relative to its sample, this clone is large. The V gene is TRBV23-1, the J gene TRBJ1-1; D might be TRBD1 (5 bases). TRBV23-1 is noted as an ORF with a role that remains uncertain. The length of the CDR3 is 12 residues. Trimming pared 7 bases from V and 4 bases from J, leaving 10 bases between. CDR3 loop: CASTIGGTEAFF. CDR3 DNA: TGCGCCAGCACTATCGGGGGCACTGAAGCTTTCTTT.

V usage is TRBV28 and J usage is TRBJ2-7, with D unresolved. The V end was cut by 3 bases, the J end by 6 bases, with 12 bases between. The CDR3 has 13 residues. Germline values: CDR1 MDHEN, CDR2 SYDVKM. In nucleotides, the CDR3 is TGTGCCAGCAGTTTTGGGGATAATATCGAGCAGTACTTC. Its protein is CASSFGDNIEQYF.

By share of the sample, this clone is medium-sized (0.01 to 0.1%). J is TRBJ2-2 and V is TRBV7-3; TRBD2 aligns across 11 bases. Germline V CDR1 and CDR2: SGHTA, FQGTGA. This CDR3 has 17 residues. Trimming took 5 bases from V and 2 from J; bases not matched to a gene: 7. Here the CDR3 DNA reads TGTGCCAGCAGCACCGATCTAGCGGGGGGAAACACCGGGGAGCTGTTTTTT. It yields the protein CASSTDLAGGNTGELFF.

Details on this clone: A junction end diverges from the germline sequence, so it may reflect a read error. This rearrangement joins TRBV9 to TRBJ1-2, with D tentatively TRBD1 (6 bases). Germline CDR1 is SGDLS and CDR2 is YYNGEE. The CDR3 extends over 13 amino acids. DNA of the CDR3: TGTGCCAGCAGCCCCTTCTCCCCGGACAGAAGCTTATTC. Its protein is CASSPFSPDRSLF. Full variable domain (rest looked up from reference TRBV9 and TRBJ1-2): DSGVTQTPKHLITATGQRVTLRCSPRSGDLSVYWYQQSLDQGLQFLIQYYNGEERAKGNILERFSAQQFPDLHSELNLSSLELGDSALYFCASSPFSPDRSLFGSGTRLTVV.

The chain links TRBV2 to TRBJ2-7; 14 nucleotides agree with TRBD2. Germline CDR1 SNHLY, CDR2 FYNNEI. The CDR3 totals 18 residues. V lost 4 bases and J lost 0; bases outside the gene matches: 8. The CDR3 protein is CASSAGTSGGPSSYEQYF. The CDR3, as DNA: TGTGCCAGCAGTGCCGGGACTAGCGGGGGCCCGAGCTCCTACGAGCAGTACTTC. Together with reference TRBV2 and TRBJ2-7, the CDR3 gives the full variable domain: EPEVTQTPSHQVTQMGQEVILRCVPISNHLYFYWYRQILGQKVEFLVSFYNNEISEKSEIFDDQFSVERPDGSNFTLKIRSTKLEDSAMYFCASSAGTSGGPSSYEQYFGPGTRLTVT.

J is TRBJ2-7 and V is TRBV28; unclear D gene. There are 11 residues in the CDR3. Germline-derived CDR1 and CDR2 are MDHEN and SYDVKM. The V end was cut by 5 bases, the J end by 4 bases, with 6 bases between. CDR3 region: CASSEGYEQYF. The CDR3 DNA reads as TGTGCCAGCAGTGAAGGGTACGAGCAGTACTTC.

CDR3 DNA: TGTGCCAGCAGCTTAGGGCCCAATCAGCCCCAGCATTTT. It yields the protein CASSLGPNQPQHF. This chain joins TRBV7-9 and TRBJ1-5, with no clear D. Trimming stripped 1 base from V and 3 bases from J, with 4 bases between. Germline CDR1 and CDR2: SEHNR and FQNEAQ (reference sequence). The CDR3 is made up of 13 amino acids. The entire variable domain, with the rest obtained from reference TRBV7-9 and TRBJ1-5, is as follows: DTGVSQNPRHKITKRGQNVTFRCDPISEHNRLYWYRQTLGQGPEFLTYFQNEAQLEKSRLLSDRFSAERPKGSFSTLEIQRTEQGDSAMYLCASSLGPNQPQHFGDGTRLSIL.

This clone was observed a single time. The V call is TRBV2, the J call TRBJ1-1; a weak D match, TRBD1 (6 bases). CDR1 and CDR2 (germline): SNHLY, FYNNEI. The CDR3 runs 15 residues. Trimming cost V 4 bases and J 1 base, with 13 bases left between them. CDR3 bases: TGTGCCAGCAGTGCCCACGGGGGACAGAACACTGAAGCTTTCTTT. Translated: CASSAHGGQNTEAFF.

This clone is a singleton in its sample. V usage is TRBV5-1 and J usage is TRBJ1-2; the D gene is possibly TRBD1 (6 bases). The CDR3 consists of 16 residues. Per germline, CDR1 SGHRS and CDR2 YFSETQ. Trimming removed 2 bases at V and 0 bases at J, with 14 bases between. The DNA of the CDR3 is TGCGCCAGCAGCTTCTACAGGGTAAATGCTAACTATGGCTACACCTTC. This gives the protein CASSFYRVNANYGYTF.

The chain has TRBV11-1 and TRBJ1-2; TRBD1 aligns across 7 bases. CDR3 length: 14 residues. Germline CDR1 reads SGHAT; CDR2 reads FQDESV (reference sequence). After removal of 0 bases from V and 7 bases from J, the junction contained 5 bases not matched to a gene. CDR3 residues: CASSLAGGESGYTF. CDR3 coding DNA: TGTGCCAGCAGCTTAGCAGGGGGCGAGAGTGGCTACACCTTC.

Relative to its sample, this clone is medium-sized. This chain joins TRBV30 and TRBJ1-6; 7 bases map to TRBD1. The CDR3 has 14 residues. V shed 0 bases, J shed 9 bases, and the junction held 5 bases outside the gene matches. Germline V gene sequence: CDR1 GTSNPN, CDR2 SVGIG (reference sequence). The CDR3 DNA follows: TGTGCCTGGAGTGTAGGGGACAGAGGTTCACCCCTCCACTTT. Amino acid sequence: CAWSVGDRGSPLHF.

The rearrangement joins TRBV7-8 to TRBJ1-5; no clear D. Germline V gives CDR1 SGHVS, CDR2 FQNEAQ. Trimming removed 1 base from V and 3 bases from J, with 13 bases in between. This CDR3 contains 16 residues. The CDR3 bases are TGTGCCAGCAGCTTAGGGGGTTTTCTAGACAATCAGCCCCAGCATTTT. Translated: CASSLGGFLDNQPQHF.

The V and J genes are TRBV6-5 and TRBJ1-2; 9 bases are a match to TRBD1. The germline CDR1 and CDR2 sequences are MNHEY and SVGAGI. The ends lost 0 bases at V and 7 bases at J; junction bases unmatched: 9. The CDR3 totals 16 residues. DNA of the CDR3: TGTGCCAGCAGTTACTCGACTAGAACAGGGGGCTCTGGCTACACCTTC. It codes for CASSYSTRTGGSGYTF.

CDR3 loop: CASSQDGVLAASYEQYF. In DNA, the CDR3 is TGCGCCAGCAGCCAAGATGGGGTTTTAGCGGCGTCCTACGAGCAGTACTTC. V usage is TRBV4-1 and J usage is TRBJ2-7; possible D gene TRBD2, 6 bases. Trimming stripped 0 bases from V and 1 base from J, with 16 bases between. Looked up from germline, CDR1 is MGHRA and CDR2 is YSYEKL. CDR3 size: 17 residues.

This chain links TRBV9 with TRBJ2-1; D possibly corresponds to TRBD2 (6 bases). V dropped 3 bases and J dropped 4 bases, with 11 bases sitting between them. This CDR3 has 14 amino acids. Looked up from germline, CDR1 is SGDLS and CDR2 is YYNGEE. The CDR3 region has the DNA TGTGCCAGCAGCGCCTACGGGGGTTACAATGAGCAGTTCTTC. Protein product: CASSAYGGYNEQFF.